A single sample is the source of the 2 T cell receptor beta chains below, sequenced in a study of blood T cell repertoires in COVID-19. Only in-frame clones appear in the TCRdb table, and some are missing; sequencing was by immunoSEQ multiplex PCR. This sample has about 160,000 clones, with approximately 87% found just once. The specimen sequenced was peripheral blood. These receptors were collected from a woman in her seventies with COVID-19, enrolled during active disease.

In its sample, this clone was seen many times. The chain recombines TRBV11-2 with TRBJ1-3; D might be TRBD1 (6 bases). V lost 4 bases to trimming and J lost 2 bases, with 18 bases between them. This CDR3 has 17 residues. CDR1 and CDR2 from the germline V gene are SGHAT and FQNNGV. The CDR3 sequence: CASSSPPSGVPGNTIYF. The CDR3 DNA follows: TGTGCCAGCAGCTCACCACCGTCAGGGGTACCTGGAAACACCATATATTTT.

The CDR3 here is CASSPSGGNPRDEQFF. CDR3 nucleotide sequence: TGCGCCAGCAGCCCGAGCGGGGGGAACCCCAGGGATGAGCAGTTCTTC. The rearrangement links TRBV5-1 to TRBJ2-1; 9 bases fit TRBD2. V shed 4 bases and J 8 bases; nucleotides not matched to a gene: 13. Germline CDR1 SGHRS, CDR2 YFSETQ. This CDR3 contains 16 residues.